The present T cell receptor beta chain was sequenced within a study of T-cell memory formation after mild COVID-19. Looking at the study overall: Each donor largely had its own TCR clusters.

This clonotype was counted a few times. TCRdb used MiXCR to reprocess the 5' RACE reads, holding one entry per CDR3 protein. Of nearly 110,000 distinct CDR3 sequences listed, 9.5% to 15% were seen once; the top ten hold around 25%. The germline CDR1 and CDR2 sequences are SNHLY and FYNNEI. V trimming: 1 base; J trimming: 2 bases; junction bases outside the gene matches: 4. The CDR3 has 18 amino acids. The genes are TRBV2 and TRBJ2-1; TRBD2 matches at 14 bases. This TCR was sampled from an adult woman who had mild COVID-19 (a few samples of this study predate the infection). Cell type and time point are not known. Sequences were obtained from PBMCs or a T cell subset sorted from them (not recorded which). The CDR3 DNA follows: TGTGCCAGCAGTGAAGGACTAGCGGGGGGGGCCCCCTACAATGAGCAGTTCTTC. It yields the protein CASSEGLAGGAPYNEQFF. Using reference TRBV2 and TRBJ2-1 for the parts outside the CDR3, the full variable domain is EPEVTQTPSHQVTQMGQEVILRCVPISNHLYFYWYRQILGQKVEFLVSFYNNEISEKSEIFDDQFSVERPDGSNFTLKIRSTKLEDSAMYFCASSEGLAGGAPYNEQFFGPGTRLTVL.